This T cell receptor (beta chain) was identified in a study of cytomegalovirus exposure and HLA in healthy donors. This PCR relied on a set of 60 Vbeta primers and 13 Jbeta primers. This table comes from immunoSEQ multiplex PCR, and its TCRdb copy is limited to in-frame clones, with some not included. The sample records 180,000 or so clones, about three quarters being singletons. Germline values: CDR1 KGHSH, CDR2 LQKENI. The CDR3 is 15 amino acids. Trimming stripped 3 bases from V and 6 bases from J, with 17 bases between. This sequence was found in a woman aged 55 to 70 in good health and CMV-seropositive. This rearrangement joins TRBV18 to TRBJ1-2; D is ambiguous. The sample comprised PBMCs. DNA of the CDR3: TGTGCCAGCTCACCCTCACCGGAGGGAGGAAATGGCTACACCTTC. This translates into CASSPSPEGGNGYTF.